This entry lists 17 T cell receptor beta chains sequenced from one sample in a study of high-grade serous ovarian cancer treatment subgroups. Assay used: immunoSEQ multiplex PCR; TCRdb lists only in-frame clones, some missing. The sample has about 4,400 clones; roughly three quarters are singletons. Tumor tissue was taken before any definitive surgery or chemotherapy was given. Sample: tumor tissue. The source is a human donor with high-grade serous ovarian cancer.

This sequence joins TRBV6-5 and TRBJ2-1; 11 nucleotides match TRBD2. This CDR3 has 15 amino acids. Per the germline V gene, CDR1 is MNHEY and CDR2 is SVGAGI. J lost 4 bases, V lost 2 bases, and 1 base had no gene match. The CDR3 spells CASSYRLAGYNEQFF. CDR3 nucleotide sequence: TGTGCCAGCAGTTACAGACTAGCGGGGTACAATGAGCAGTTCTTC.

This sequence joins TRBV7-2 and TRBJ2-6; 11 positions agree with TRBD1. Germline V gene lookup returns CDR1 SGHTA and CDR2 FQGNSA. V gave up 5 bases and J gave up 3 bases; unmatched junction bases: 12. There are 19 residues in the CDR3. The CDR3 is CASSPTGTGGSRGANVLTF. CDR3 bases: TGTGCCAGCAGCCCCACCGGGACAGGGGGGTCCCGTGGGGCCAACGTCCTGACTTTC.

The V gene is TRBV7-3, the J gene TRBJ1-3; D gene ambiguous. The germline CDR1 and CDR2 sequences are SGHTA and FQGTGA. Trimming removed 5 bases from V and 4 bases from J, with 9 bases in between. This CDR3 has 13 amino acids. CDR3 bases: TGTGCCAGCAGCCCACCGGGGGGAAACACCATATATTTT. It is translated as CASSPPGGNTIYF.

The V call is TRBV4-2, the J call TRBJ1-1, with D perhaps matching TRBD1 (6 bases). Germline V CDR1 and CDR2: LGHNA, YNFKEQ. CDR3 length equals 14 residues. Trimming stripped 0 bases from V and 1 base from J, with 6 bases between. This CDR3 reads CASSQETGNTEAFF. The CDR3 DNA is TGTGCCAGCAGCCAAGAGACAGGGAACACTGAAGCTTTCTTT.

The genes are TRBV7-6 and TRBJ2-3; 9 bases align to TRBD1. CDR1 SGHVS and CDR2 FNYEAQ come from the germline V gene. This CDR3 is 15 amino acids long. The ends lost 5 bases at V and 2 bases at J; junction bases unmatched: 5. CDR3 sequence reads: CASSTHRGLTDTQYF. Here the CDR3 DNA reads TGTGCCAGCAGCACACACAGGGGGCTCACAGATACGCAGTATTTT.

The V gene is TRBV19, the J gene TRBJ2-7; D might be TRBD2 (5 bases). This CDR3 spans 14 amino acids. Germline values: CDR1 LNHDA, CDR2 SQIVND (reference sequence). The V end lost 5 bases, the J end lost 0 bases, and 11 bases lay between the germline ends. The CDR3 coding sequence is TGTGCCAGTAGTGTTAGCGCGAGCTCCTACGAGCAGTACTTC. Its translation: CASSVSASSYEQYF.

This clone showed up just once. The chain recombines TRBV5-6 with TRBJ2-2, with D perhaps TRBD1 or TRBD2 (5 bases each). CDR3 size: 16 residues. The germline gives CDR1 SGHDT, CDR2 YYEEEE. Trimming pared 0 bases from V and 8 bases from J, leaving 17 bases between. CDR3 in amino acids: CASSLEPPGSWGELFF. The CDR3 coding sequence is TGTGCCAGCAGCTTGGAGCCCCCAGGGAGTTGGGGGGAGCTGTTTTTT. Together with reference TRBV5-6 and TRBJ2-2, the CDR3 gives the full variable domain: DAGVTQSPTHLIKTRGQQVTLRCSPKSGHDTVSWYQQALGQGPQFIFQYYEEEERQRGNFPDRFSGHQFPNYSSELNVNALLLGDSALYLCASSLEPPGSWGELFFGEGSRLTVL.

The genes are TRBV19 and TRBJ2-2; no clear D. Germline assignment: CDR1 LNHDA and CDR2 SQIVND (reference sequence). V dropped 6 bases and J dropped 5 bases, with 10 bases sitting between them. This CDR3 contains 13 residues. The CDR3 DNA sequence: TGTGCCAGTAGGGCTAGAGATACCGGGGAGCTGTTTTTT. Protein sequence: CASRARDTGELFF.

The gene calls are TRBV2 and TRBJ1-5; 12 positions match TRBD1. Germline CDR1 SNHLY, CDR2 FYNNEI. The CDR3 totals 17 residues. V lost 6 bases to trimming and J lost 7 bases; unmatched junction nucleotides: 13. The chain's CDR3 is CASRGGQGASRGQPQHF. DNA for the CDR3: TGTGCCAGCAGGGGGGGACAGGGGGCTTCCCGAGGGCAGCCCCAGCATTTT.

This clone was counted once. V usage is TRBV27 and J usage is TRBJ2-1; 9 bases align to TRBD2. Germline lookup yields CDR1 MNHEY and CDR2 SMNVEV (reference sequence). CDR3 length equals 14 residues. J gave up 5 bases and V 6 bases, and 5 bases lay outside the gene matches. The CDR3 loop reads CASRPSGNNNEQFF. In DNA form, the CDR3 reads TGTGCCAGCAGGCCTAGCGGGAATAACAATGAGCAGTTCTTC.

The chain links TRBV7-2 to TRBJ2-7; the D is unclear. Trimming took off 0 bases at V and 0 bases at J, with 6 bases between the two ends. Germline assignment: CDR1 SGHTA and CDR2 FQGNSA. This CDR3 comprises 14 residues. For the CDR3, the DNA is TGTGCCAGCAGCTTAGCGCCGGGCTCCTACGAGCAGTACTTC. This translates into CASSLAPGSYEQYF.

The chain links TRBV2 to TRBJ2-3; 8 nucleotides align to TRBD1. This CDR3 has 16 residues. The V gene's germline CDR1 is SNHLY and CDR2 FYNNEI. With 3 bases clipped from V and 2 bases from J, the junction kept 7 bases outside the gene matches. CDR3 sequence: CASSDFLQGDTDTQYF. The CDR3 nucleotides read TGTGCCAGCAGTGATTTCTTACAGGGGGACACAGATACGCAGTATTTT.

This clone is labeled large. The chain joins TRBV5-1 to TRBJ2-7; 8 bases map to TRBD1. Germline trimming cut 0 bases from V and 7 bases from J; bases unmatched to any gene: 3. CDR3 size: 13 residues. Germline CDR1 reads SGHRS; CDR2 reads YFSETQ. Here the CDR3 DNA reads TGCGCCAGCAGCTTGGATGGGACAGGTGAGCAGTACTTC. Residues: CASSLDGTGEQYF.

The CDR3 bases are TGCGCCAGCAGCGAGGGACAGGGGATTACCGGGGAGCTGTTTTTT. Encoded protein: CASSEGQGITGELFF. The V and J genes are TRBV5-1 and TRBJ2-2; 10 bases line up with TRBD1. CDR3 size: 15 residues. Trimming cost V 4 bases and J 5 bases; bases outside gene matches: 5. CDR1 is SGHRS, CDR2 YFSETQ, per germline. The variable domain in full, completed from reference TRBV5-1 and TRBJ2-2, reads KAGVTQTPRYLIKTRGQQVTLSCSPISGHRSVSWYQQTPGQGLQFLFEYFSETQRNKGNFPGRFSGRQFSNSRSEMNVSTLELGDSALYLCASSEGQGITGELFFGEGSRLTVL.

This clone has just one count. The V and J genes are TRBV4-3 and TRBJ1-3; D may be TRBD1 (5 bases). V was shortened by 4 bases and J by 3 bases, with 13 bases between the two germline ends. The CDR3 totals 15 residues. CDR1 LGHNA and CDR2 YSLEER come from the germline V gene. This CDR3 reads CASSPGSGGGNTIYF. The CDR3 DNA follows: TGCGCCAGCAGCCCGGGCTCGGGGGGTGGAAACACCATATATTTT.

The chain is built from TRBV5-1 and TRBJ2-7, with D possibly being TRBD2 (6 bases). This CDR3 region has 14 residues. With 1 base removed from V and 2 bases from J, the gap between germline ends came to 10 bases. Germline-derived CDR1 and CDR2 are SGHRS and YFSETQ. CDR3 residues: CASSLQEGTYEQYF. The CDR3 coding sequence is TGCGCCAGCAGCTTGCAGGAGGGGACCTACGAGCAGTACTTC.

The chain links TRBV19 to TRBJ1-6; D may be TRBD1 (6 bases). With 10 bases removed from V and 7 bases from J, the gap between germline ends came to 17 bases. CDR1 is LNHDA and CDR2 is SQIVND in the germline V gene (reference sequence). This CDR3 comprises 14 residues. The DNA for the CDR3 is TGTGCCACTATGACCGGGGGCAGCAATTCACCCCTCCACTTT. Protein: CATMTGGSNSPLHF.